The 3 T cell receptor beta chains listed next were all sequenced from one sample in a study of T cell repertoires in cytomegalovirus infection. TCRdb itself ran the reads through MiXCR, one entry per CDR3 protein. The sample lists approximately 910,000 distinct CDR3 sequences; 30% to 40% were seen once. Their antigen targets remain unknown. This material consisted of cultured CD8+ T cells from PBMCs, taken from culture after CMV antigen stimulation. The receptors were gathered from a human donor in good health (CMV status not recorded). Some clones in this sample may be carry-over from other donors' samples.

As to this clonotype: An end of the junction does not agree with germline; a read error may underlie this. This chain connects TRBV5-4 to TRBJ1-1, with D unclear. There are 14 residues in the CDR3. Germline assignment: CDR1 SGHNT and CDR2 YYREEE (reference sequence). The CDR3 DNA follows: TGTACCAGCAGCTTGTTGGGAGGGAACACTGAAGCTTTCTTT. This translates into CTSSLLGGNTEAFF.

This chain links TRBV28 with TRBJ2-2; 10 bases agree with TRBD2. This CDR3 has 16 amino acids. Germline-derived CDR1 and CDR2 are MDHEN and SYDVKM. After removal of 8 bases from V and 3 bases from J, the junction contained 9 bases not matched to a gene. The CDR3 reads CASGPSGGGYTGELFF. The DNA for the CDR3 is TGTGCCAGCGGGCCGAGCGGGGGGGGGTACACCGGGGAGCTGTTTTTT.

Only a few counts were recorded for this clonotype. The chain has TRBV27 and TRBJ1-2; unclear D gene. Trimming shortened V by 5 bases and J by 3 bases, and 16 bases separated the two germline ends. The germline CDR1 and CDR2 sequences are MNHEY and SMNVEV (reference sequence). This CDR3 comprises 15 residues. In DNA, the CDR3 is TGTGCCAGCAGTCCAAGCAATGGCCGGGACTATGGCTACACCTTC. Its translation is CASSPSNGRDYGYTF.